Listed below are T cell receptor beta chains from one sample, sequenced in a study of Graves' ophthalmopathy and Graves' hyperthyroidism. TCRdb reanalysed the multiplex PCR reads using MiXCR and keeps one entry per CDR3 protein. The data contain 150,000 to 200,000 distinct CDR3 sequences, approximately 40% of them singletons. Sequenced material: peripheral blood. All receptors derive from a young man with Graves' ophthalmopathy. Each CDR3 is given with its conserved first and last residue. D genes are given only for firm matches. Expanded clones get a size class; other rows say once, few or many, or leave the size out.

abundance	d_gene	j_gene	v_gene	CDR3aa	CDR3nt
.	TRBD1	TRBJ2-7	TRBV7-8	CASSTAPGTGDTQEQYF	TGTGCCAGCAGCACCGCGCCCGGGACAGGGGACACCCAGGAGCAGTACTTC
many	.	TRBJ1-1	TRBV24-1	CATSETGYTEAFF	TGTGCCACCAGTGAAACAGGGTACACTGAAGCTTTCTTT
many	.	TRBJ2-2	TRBV6-4	CASSDERMGELFF	TGTGCCAGCAGTGACGAGAGGATGGGGGAGCTGTTTTTT
.	.	TRBJ1-2	TRBV7-8	CASSFIGTLQGYTF	TGTGCCAGCAGCTTCATTGGCACCCTCCAGGGCTACACCTTC
.	.	TRBJ2-7	TRBV7-2	CASSFPSSYEQYF	TGTGCCAGCAGCTTTCCGAGCTCCTACGAGCAGTACTTC
many	.	TRBJ2-2	TRBV30	CAWSGPGGELFF	TGTGCCTGGAGTGGACCCGGAGGGGAGCTGTTTTTT
.	.	TRBJ1-2	TRBV28	CASTTAILTVNYGYTF	TGTGCCAGCACCACGGCGATCCTAACAGTGAACTATGGCTACACCTTC
.	.	TRBJ2-5	TRBV28	CASVGHGGETQYF	TGTGCCAGCGTAGGCCACGGAGGAGAGACCCAGTACTTC
many	.	TRBJ2-5	TRBV10-3	CAIRARAGETQYF	TGTGCCATCAGGGCCAGGGCGGGGGAGACCCAGTACTTC
many	.	TRBJ2-1	TRBV27	CASSSGRVGVRGLYEQFF	TGTGCCAGCAGTTCTGGTCGGGTCGGTGTGCGAGGATTGTATGAGCAGTTCTTC
.	TRBD2	TRBJ2-5	TRBV28	CASRVTSGRETQYF	TGTGCCAGCCGCGTGACTAGCGGGAGGGAGACCCAGTACTTC
many	.	TRBJ2-2	TRBV29-1	CSVGNSNTGELFF	TGCAGCGTTGGGAACAGCAACACCGGGGAGCTGTTTTTT
many	.	TRBJ2-7	TRBV12-3/TRBV12-4	CASSLEAGSDEQYF	TGTGCCAGCAGTTTAGAAGCAGGGTCGGACGAGCAGTACTTC
many	TRBD1	TRBJ2-7	TRBV24-1	CATSGTGTGGSYEQYF	TGTGCCACCAGTGGGACCGGGACAGGGGGCTCCTACGAGCAGTACTTC
.	.	TRBJ1-6	TRBV30	CAWSTEGNSPLHF	TGTGCCTGGAGTACGGAGGGGAATTCACCCCTCCACTTT
many	.	TRBJ2-7	TRBV6-2/TRBV6-3	CASSYPSSYEQYF	TGTGCCAGCAGTTACCCTAGCTCCTACGAGCAGTACTTC